Below, 23 T cell receptor beta chains from the same sample are listed, as sequenced in a study of graft-versus-host responses after intestinal transplantation. Which antigens these TCRs recognize remains unknown. The table came from immunoSEQ multiplex PCR; TCRdb's copy has only in-frame clones and leaves some out. In the table there are about 92,000 clones, about nine tenths of which are singletons. The starting material was unstimulated CD8+ T cells sorted from spleen or lymph node cells, obtained before intestinal transplant. The receptor source for this set is a human donor who received an intestinal transplant.

V and J are TRBV9 and TRBJ1-6; no definite D call. V lost 4 bases, J lost 7 bases, and 15 bases lay in between. The CDR3 loop spans 15 amino acids. Germline CDR1 reads SGDLS; CDR2 reads YYNGEE. The CDR3 bases are TGTGCCAGCAGCCTTTTCGACGGGGAAAATTCACCCCTCCACTTT. Translation gives CASSLFDGENSPLHF.

This clone was detected once. The chain combines TRBV7-3 with TRBJ1-1; 9 nucleotides match TRBD1. The CDR3 has 16 residues. Germline values: CDR1 SGHTA, CDR2 FQGTGA. V shed 0 bases, J shed 4 bases, and the junction held 6 bases outside the gene matches. In DNA, the CDR3 is TGTGCCAGCAGCTTAACGGGCGAGACAGGGGGCACTGAAGCTTTCTTT. It is translated as CASSLTGETGGTEAFF.

The genes are TRBV5-5 and TRBJ2-3; tentatively, D is TRBD1 (6 bases). Germline lookup yields CDR1 SGHKS and CDR2 YYEKEE (reference sequence). The CDR3 runs 14 residues. V lost 5 bases and J lost 6, with 16 bases in between. This CDR3 is CASRRPGEVDTQYF. The DNA of the CDR3 is TGTGCCAGCAGACGGCCAGGGGAAGTGGATACGCAGTATTTT.

The CDR3 coding sequence is TGTGCCAGCAGTGACCAAAACACCATATATTTT. Translated: CASSDQNTIYF. The V and J genes are TRBV25-1 and TRBJ1-3; D gene uncertain. The CDR3 spans 11 residues. Trimming left V 3 bases short and J 6 bases short, with 3 bases between. CDR1 and CDR2 from the germline V gene are MGHDK and SYGVNS.

J is TRBJ2-7 and V is TRBV2; 7 bases fit TRBD1. Trimming at V came to 2 bases and at J to 0 bases, leaving 4 bases not matched to a gene. This CDR3 spans 15 amino acids. Germline assignment: CDR1 SNHLY and CDR2 FYNNEI. The CDR3 DNA sequence: TGTGCCAGCAGTGAATCGACAGGGTCCTCCTACGAGCAGTACTTC. Translation gives CASSESTGSSYEQYF.

V gene TRBV5-6 combines with J gene TRBJ1-2; D is unresolved. Germline V gene data show CDR1 as SGHDT and CDR2 as YYEEEE. The CDR3 sequence is 16 residues long. Trimming removed 3 bases from V and 4 bases from J, with 19 bases in between. CDR3 sequence (DNA): TGTGCCAGCAGCTCCATAGGCCCGTCGGGAATCTATGGCTACACCTTC. Residues: CASSSIGPSGIYGYTF.

The V and J genes are TRBV6-5 and TRBJ2-3, with 9 bases that match TRBD2. Per the germline V gene, CDR1 is MNHEY and CDR2 is SVGAGI. The trim removed 8 bases at V and 0 bases at J, leaving 6 bases unmatched. The CDR3 loop spans 15 amino acids. The CDR3 spells CASSSSGISTDTQYF. The CDR3 DNA sequence: TGTGCCAGCTCGTCTAGCGGGATAAGCACAGATACGCAGTATTTT.

V usage is TRBV11-3 and J usage is TRBJ2-2; D is unclear. In germline, CDR1 is SGHNT, CDR2 YENEEA. The CDR3 consists of 17 residues. The ends were cut back, 1 base at V and 1 base at J, with 13 bases in the middle. CDR3 nucleotides: TGTGCCAGCAGCTTAGGCGTCGGCGGCCTGAACACCGGGGAGCTGTTTTTT. It encodes CASSLGVGGLNTGELFF.

The table lists this clone with a count of one. The CDR3 sequence is CASSIPANQPQHF. The CDR3 region has the DNA TGTGCCAGTAGTATACCCGCCAATCAGCCCCAGCATTTT. The chain combines TRBV19 with TRBJ1-5; D is uncertain. V lost 2 bases and J 3 bases, leaving 5 bases between the germline ends. The CDR3 spans 13 residues. CDR1 is LNHDA and CDR2 is SQIVND in the germline V gene (reference sequence).

The gene calls are TRBV10-2 and TRBJ2-1; 9 nucleotides agree with TRBD2. Trimming at V came to 5 bases and at J to 8 bases, leaving 4 bases not matched to a gene. The CDR3 has 13 residues. CDR1 is WSHSY, CDR2 SAAADI, per germline. The CDR3 sequence: CASSTLAGYEQFF. The DNA for the CDR3 is TGCGCCAGCAGTACGCTAGCGGGATATGAGCAGTTCTTC.

V and J are TRBV9 and TRBJ2-2, with 11 bases lining up with TRBD2. The junction had 4 bases not matched to a gene; V was cut back by 3 bases and J by 0 bases. The CDR3 totals 17 residues. The germline gives CDR1 SGDLS, CDR2 YYNGEE. The CDR3 nucleotides read TGTGCCAGCAGCGGATGGACTAGCGGGCCGAACACCGGGGAGCTGTTTTTT. This sequence encodes CASSGWTSGPNTGELFF.

In DNA form, the CDR3 reads TGTGCCAGCAGCTTGGAATTGTTCATCCGAGCTAACTATGGCTACACCTTC. Its protein product is CASSLELFIRANYGYTF. The chain combines TRBV5-5 with TRBJ1-2, with D unresolved. V was shortened by 0 bases and J by 0 bases, with 15 bases between the two germline ends. The CDR3 length is 17 residues. Germline loops: CDR1 SGHKS, CDR2 YYEKEE (reference sequence). The variable domain in full, completed from reference TRBV5-5 and TRBJ1-2, reads DAGVTQSPTHLIKTRGQQVTLRCSPISGHKSVSWYQQVLGQGPQFIFQYYEKEERGRGNFPDRFSARQFPNYSSELNVNALLLGDSALYLCASSLELFIRANYGYTFGSGTRLTVV.

The V gene is TRBV13, the J gene TRBJ2-2, with 9 bases identical to TRBD2. V was clipped by 6 bases and J by 5 bases; unmatched bases: 7. CDR1 and CDR2 (germline): PRHDT, FYEKMQ (reference sequence). This CDR3 comprises 15 residues. The CDR3 DNA is TGTGCCAGCAGAAGGCGGGGGGGCCAAACCGGGGAGCTGTTTTTT. Translated, it gives CASRRRGGQTGELFF.

The chain is built from TRBV5-1 and TRBJ2-3; D is uncertain. V was shortened by 4 bases and J by 4 bases, with 4 bases between the two germline ends. Germline CDR1 is SGHRS and CDR2 is YFSETQ. The CDR3 contains 11 residues. CDR3 residues: CASSHSDTQYF. As DNA, the CDR3 is TGCGCCAGCAGCCATTCAGATACGCAGTATTTT.

This sequence joins TRBV4-2 and TRBJ2-1, with TRBD2 matching 9 bases. Germline lookup yields CDR1 LGHNA and CDR2 YNFKEQ. The V segment lost 1 base and the J segment 3 bases; nucleotides outside the gene matches: 7. The CDR3 sequence is 17 residues long. The CDR3 nucleotides are TGTGCCAGCAGCCAAGCGGACTGGCGGGGGGGCTACAATGAGCAGTTCTTC. Translating it yields CASSQADWRGGYNEQFF.

This chain joins TRBV28 and TRBJ1-2, with D perhaps TRBD1 (6 bases). CDR1 and CDR2 from the germline V gene are MDHEN and SYDVKM. Between the trimmed V and J ends, which lost 4 bases and 0 bases, there was a span of 12 bases. CDR3 length: 15 amino acids. The CDR3 DNA follows: TGTGCCAGCAGTTCGTTCAGGGGAGCTAACTATGGCTACACCTTC. Encoded protein: CASSSFRGANYGYTF.

V usage is TRBV6-5 and J usage is TRBJ2-5; 7 bases agree with TRBD1. Germline V lookup: CDR1 MNHEY, CDR2 SVGAGI. With V trimmed by 3 bases and J by 2 bases, 6 bases remained unmatched. The CDR3 loop spans 15 amino acids. CDR3 coding DNA: TGTGCCAGCAGTTATTCCCCGGGACAGCAAGAGACCCAGTACTTC. This encodes CASSYSPGQQETQYF.

The chain employs TRBV6-5 and TRBJ2-2; D remains ambiguous. Between the trimmed V and J ends, which lost 3 bases and 6 bases, there was a span of 5 bases. The CDR3 totals 12 residues. CDR1 is MNHEY and CDR2 is SVGAGI in the germline V gene. The CDR3 here is CASSYTPGELFF. CDR3 bases: TGTGCCAGCAGTTATACACCCGGGGAGCTGTTTTTT.

This chain joins TRBV1 and TRBJ1-2; the table's D call TRBD1 went unverified against the DNA. TRBV1 is described as a pseudogene. CDR3 length: 18 amino acids. The CDR3 DNA is TGCACCAGCAGCCCCAAGGCGGGACAGCTTACAACTAAGTATGGCTACACCTTC. Residues: CTSSPKAGQLTTKYGYTF.

The chain is built from TRBV5-4 and TRBJ2-2; D possibly corresponds to TRBD1 (6 bases). Germline CDR1 is SGHNT and CDR2 is YYREEE (reference sequence). V lost 0 bases and J lost 0, with 12 bases in between. The CDR3 has 17 residues. CDR3 region: CASSLDSGATNTGELFF. CDR3 nucleotide sequence: TGTGCCAGCAGCTTGGACTCAGGGGCTACGAACACCGGGGAGCTGTTTTTT.

Only one count was recorded for this clone. A read error may produce the germline difference seen at one junction end. The sample has other DNA sequences that encode this CDR3 too. This chain connects TRBV5-1 to TRBJ2-5; no reliable D call. Looked up from germline, CDR1 is SGHRS and CDR2 is YFSETQ. The CDR3 sequence is 16 residues long. For the CDR3, the DNA is TGTGCCAGCAGCCTGAGACCACCGGGTTGGTTGGAGACCCAGTACTTC. Protein sequence: CASSLRPPGWLETQYF.

The chain recombines TRBV27 with TRBJ1-2; D not certain. The CDR3 has 16 amino acids. Germline CDR1 is MNHEY and CDR2 is SMNVEV (reference sequence). With 2 bases removed from V and 4 bases from J, the gap between germline ends came to 17 bases. The CDR3 region is CASSLIPGSGFYGYTF. The CDR3 DNA is TGTGCCAGCAGTTTAATTCCGGGCTCTGGGTTCTATGGCTACACCTTC.

This chain joins TRBV6-5 and TRBJ1-1; D unresolved. Trimming shortened V by 2 bases and J by 7 bases, and 11 bases separated the two germline ends. The CDR3 spans 13 residues. Germline CDR1 is MNHEY and CDR2 is SVGAGI. This chain's CDR3 is CASSYGFGDEAFF. CDR3 DNA sequence: TGTGCCAGCAGTTACGGTTTTGGGGATGAAGCTTTCTTT.